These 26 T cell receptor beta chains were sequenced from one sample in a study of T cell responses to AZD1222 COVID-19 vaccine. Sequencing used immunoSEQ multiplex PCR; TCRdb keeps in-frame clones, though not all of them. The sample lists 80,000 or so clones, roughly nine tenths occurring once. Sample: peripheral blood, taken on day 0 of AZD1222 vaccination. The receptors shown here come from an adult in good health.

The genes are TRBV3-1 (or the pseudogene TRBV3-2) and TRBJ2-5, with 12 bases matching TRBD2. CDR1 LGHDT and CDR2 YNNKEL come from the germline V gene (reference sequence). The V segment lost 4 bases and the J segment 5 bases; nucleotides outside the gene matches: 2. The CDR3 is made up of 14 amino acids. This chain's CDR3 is CASSPTSGSETQYF. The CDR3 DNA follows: TGTGCCAGCAGCCCGACTAGCGGGAGTGAGACCCAGTACTTC.

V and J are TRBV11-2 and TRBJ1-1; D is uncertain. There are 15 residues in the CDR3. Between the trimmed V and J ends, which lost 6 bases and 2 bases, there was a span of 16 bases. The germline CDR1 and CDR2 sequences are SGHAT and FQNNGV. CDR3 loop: CASSLSHEGNTEAFF. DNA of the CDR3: TGTGCCAGCAGTCTTTCTCATGAGGGTAACACTGAAGCTTTCTTT. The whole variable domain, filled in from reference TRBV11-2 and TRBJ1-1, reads EAGVAQSPRYKIIEKRQSVAFWCNPISGHATLYWYQQILGQGPKLLIQFQNNGVVDDSQLPKDRFSAERLKGVDSTLKIQPAKLEDSAVYLCASSLSHEGNTEAFFGQGTRLTVV.

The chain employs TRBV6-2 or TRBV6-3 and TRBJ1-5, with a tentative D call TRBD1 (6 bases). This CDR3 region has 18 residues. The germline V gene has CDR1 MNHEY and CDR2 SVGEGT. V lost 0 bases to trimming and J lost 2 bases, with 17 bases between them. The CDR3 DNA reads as TGTGCCAGCAGTTACTCCTGGAGGGGGTCGGGGGGCAATCAGCCCCAGCATTTT. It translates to CASSYSWRGSGGNQPQHF.

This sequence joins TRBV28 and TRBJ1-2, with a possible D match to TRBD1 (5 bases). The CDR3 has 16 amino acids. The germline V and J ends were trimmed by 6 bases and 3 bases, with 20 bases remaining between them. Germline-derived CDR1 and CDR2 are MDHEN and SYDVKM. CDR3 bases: TGTGCCAGCAGCCGGGGTGGGGCGGCGTTGGACTATGGCTACACCTTC. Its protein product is CASSRGGAALDYGYTF.

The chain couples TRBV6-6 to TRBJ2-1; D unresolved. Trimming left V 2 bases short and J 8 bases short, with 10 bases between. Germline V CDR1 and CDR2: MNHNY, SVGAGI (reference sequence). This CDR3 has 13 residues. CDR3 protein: CASSYLGSHEQFF. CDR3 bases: TGTGCCAGCAGTTACCTGGGGTCCCATGAGCAGTTCTTC.

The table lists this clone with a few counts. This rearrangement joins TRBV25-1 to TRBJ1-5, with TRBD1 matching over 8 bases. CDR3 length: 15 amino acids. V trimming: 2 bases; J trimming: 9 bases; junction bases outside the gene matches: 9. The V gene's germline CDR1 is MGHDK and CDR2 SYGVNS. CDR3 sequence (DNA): TGTGCCAGCAGTGAAGGGGGACAGGCCCAGAGGCCCCAGCATTTT. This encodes CASSEGGQAQRPQHF. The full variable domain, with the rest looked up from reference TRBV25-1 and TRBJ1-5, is EADIYQTPRYLVIGTGKKITLECSQTMGHDKMYWYQQDPGMELHLIHYSYGVNSTEKGDLSSESTVSRIRTEHFPLTLESARPSHTSQYLCASSEGGQAQRPQHFGDGTRLSIL.

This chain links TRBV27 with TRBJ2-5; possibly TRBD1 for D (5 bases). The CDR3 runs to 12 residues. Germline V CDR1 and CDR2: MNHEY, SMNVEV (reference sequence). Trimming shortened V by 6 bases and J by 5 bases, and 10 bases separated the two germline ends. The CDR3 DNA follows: TGTGCCAGCAGGAGACCAGGGGAGACCCAGTACTTC. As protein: CASRRPGETQYF.

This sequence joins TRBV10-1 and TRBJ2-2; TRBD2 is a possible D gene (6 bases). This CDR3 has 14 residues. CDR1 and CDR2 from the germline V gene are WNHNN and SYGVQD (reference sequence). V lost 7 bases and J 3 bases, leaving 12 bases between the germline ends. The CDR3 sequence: CASKPGEDTGELFF. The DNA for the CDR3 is TGCGCCAGCAAGCCGGGGGAGGACACCGGGGAGCTGTTTTTT.

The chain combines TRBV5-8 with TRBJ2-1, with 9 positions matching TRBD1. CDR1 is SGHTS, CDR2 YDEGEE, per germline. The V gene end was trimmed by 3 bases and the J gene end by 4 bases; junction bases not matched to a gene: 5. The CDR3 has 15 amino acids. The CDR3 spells CASSSGTGRYNEQFF. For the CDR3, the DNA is TGTGCCAGCAGCTCCGGGACAGGGAGGTACAATGAGCAGTTCTTC.

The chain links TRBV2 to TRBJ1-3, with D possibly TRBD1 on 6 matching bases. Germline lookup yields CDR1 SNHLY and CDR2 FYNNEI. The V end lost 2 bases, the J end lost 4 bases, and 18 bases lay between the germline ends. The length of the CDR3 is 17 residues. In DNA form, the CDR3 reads TGTGCCAGCAGTGAACTTCAGGGGATCATTCAGGGAAACACCATATATTTT. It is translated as CASSELQGIIQGNTIYF.

The CDR3 here is CASSTSREVRGGYTF. DNA for the CDR3: TGTGCCAGCAGTACCTCCAGGGAGGTCCGGGGTGGCTACACCTTC. The V and J genes are TRBV2 and TRBJ1-2, with D possibly matching TRBD1 (5 bases). The CDR3 runs to 15 residues. Trimming removed 5 bases at V and 7 bases at J, with 20 bases between. The V gene's germline CDR1 is SNHLY and CDR2 FYNNEI.

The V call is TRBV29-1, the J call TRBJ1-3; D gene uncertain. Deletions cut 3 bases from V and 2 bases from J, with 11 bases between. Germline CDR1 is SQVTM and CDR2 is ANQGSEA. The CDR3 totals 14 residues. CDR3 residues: CSVEINPPGNTIYF. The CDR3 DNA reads TGCAGCGTTGAGATCAACCCACCTGGAAACACCATATATTTT.

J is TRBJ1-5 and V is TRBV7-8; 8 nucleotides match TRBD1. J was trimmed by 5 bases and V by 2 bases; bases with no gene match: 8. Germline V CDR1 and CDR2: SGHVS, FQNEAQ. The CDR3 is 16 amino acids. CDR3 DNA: TGTGCCAGCAGCTTAACGGGGGCAGGGGGCGATCAGCCCCAGCATTTT. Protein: CASSLTGAGGDQPQHF.

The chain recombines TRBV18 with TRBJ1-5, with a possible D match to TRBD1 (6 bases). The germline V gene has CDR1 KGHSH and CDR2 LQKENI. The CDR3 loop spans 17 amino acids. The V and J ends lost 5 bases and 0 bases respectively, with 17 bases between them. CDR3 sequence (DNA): TGTGCCAGCTCAGACAAGGTAGGGGGGCTTAGCAATCAGCCCCAGCATTTT. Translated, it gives CASSDKVGGLSNQPQHF.

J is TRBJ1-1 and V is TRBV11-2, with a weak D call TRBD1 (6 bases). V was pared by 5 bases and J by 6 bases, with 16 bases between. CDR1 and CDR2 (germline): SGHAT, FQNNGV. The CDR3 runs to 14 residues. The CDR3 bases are TGTGCCAGCAGCCTACGCGAGGGGGTGGCTGAAGCTTTCTTT. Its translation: CASSLREGVAEAFF. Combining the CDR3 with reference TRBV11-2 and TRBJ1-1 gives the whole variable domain EAGVAQSPRYKIIEKRQSVAFWCNPISGHATLYWYQQILGQGPKLLIQFQNNGVVDDSQLPKDRFSAERLKGVDSTLKIQPAKLEDSAVYLCASSLREGVAEAFFGQGTRLTVV.

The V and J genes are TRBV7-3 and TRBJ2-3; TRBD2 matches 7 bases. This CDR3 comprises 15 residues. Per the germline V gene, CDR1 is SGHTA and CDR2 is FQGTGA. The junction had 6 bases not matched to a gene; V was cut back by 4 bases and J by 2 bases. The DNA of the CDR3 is TGTGCCAGCAGCTCCCGGGGGGTTTCCACAGATACGCAGTATTTT. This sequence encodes CASSSRGVSTDTQYF.

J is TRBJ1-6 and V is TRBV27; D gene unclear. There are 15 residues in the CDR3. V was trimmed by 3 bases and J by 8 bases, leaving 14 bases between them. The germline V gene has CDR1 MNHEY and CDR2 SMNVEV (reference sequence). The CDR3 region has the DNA TGTGCCAGCAGTTTGGCGGGGTCTATTGATTCACCCCTCCACTTT. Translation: CASSLAGSIDSPLHF.

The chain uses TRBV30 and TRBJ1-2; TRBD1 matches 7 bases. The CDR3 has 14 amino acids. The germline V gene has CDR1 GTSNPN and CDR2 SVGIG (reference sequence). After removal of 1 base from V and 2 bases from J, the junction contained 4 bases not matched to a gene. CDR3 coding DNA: TGTGCCTGGAGTGATGTGACAGGGAACTATGGCTACACCTTC. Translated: CAWSDVTGNYGYTF.

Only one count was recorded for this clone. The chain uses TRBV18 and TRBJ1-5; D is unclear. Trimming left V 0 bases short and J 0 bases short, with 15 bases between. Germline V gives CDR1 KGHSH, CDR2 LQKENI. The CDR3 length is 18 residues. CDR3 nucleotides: TGTGCCAGCTCACCACCCGGACTCCCCGTGGGTAGCAATCAGCCCCAGCATTTT. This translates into CASSPPGLPVGSNQPQHF.

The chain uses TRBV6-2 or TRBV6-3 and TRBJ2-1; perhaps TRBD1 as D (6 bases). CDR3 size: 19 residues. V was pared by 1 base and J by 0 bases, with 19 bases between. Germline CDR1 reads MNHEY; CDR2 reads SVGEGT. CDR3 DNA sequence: TGTGCCAGCAGTTACTTTAATTCATACAGGGTAGTCTCCTACAATGAGCAGTTCTTC. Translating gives CASSYFNSYRVVSYNEQFF.

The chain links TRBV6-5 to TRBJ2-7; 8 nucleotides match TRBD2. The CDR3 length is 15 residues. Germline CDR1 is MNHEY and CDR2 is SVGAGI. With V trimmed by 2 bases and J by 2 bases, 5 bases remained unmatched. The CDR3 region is CASSYDSGTTYEQYF. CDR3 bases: TGTGCCAGCAGTTACGATAGCGGGACCACCTACGAGCAGTACTTC.

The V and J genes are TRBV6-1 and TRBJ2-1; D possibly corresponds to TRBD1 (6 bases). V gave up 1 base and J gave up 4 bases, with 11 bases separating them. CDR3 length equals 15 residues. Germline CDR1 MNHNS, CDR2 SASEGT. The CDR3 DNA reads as TGTGCCAGCAGTGAAGGGGGGCAGCCTTACAATGAGCAGTTCTTC. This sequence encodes CASSEGGQPYNEQFF.

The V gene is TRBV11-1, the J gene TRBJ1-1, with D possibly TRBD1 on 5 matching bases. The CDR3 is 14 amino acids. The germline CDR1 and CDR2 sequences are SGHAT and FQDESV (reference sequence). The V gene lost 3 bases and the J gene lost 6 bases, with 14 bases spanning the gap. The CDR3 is CASSFKGPEAEAFF. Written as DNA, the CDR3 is TGTGCCAGCAGCTTTAAGGGGCCAGAGGCTGAAGCTTTCTTT.

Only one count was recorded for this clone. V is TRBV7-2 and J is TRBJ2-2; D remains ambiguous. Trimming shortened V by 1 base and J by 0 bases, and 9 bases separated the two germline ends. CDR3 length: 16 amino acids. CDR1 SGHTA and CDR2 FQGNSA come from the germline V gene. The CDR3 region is CASSLVGITNTGELFF. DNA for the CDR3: TGTGCCAGCAGCTTAGTCGGCATCACGAACACCGGGGAGCTGTTTTTT.

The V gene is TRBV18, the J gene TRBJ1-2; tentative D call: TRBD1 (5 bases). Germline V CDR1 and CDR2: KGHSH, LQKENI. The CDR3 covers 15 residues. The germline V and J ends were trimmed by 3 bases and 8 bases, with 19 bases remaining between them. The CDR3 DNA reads TGTGCCAGCTCACCCCCCCAGGGTACGATTGAGGGCTACACCTTC. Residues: CASSPPQGTIEGYTF.

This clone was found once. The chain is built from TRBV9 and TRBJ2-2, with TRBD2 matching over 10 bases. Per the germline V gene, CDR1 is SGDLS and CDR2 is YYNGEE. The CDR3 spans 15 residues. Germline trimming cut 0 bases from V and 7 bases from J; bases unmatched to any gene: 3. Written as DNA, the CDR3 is TGTGCCAGCAGCGTAGGAGCGGGAGGGAACGGGGAGCTGTTTTTT. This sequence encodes CASSVGAGGNGELFF.